These 8 T cell receptor beta chains originate from one sample sequenced in a study of blood T cell repertoires in COVID-19. Profiling relied on immunoSEQ multiplex PCR, and the TCRdb table lists in-frame clones only, not all of them. The repertoire consists of some 380,000 clones, with almost 90% occurring once and the leading ten covering 6.5%. Sequenced input: peripheral blood. The receptor source for this set is a man between 18 and 35 years old with active or convalescent COVID-19.

The gene calls are TRBV11-2 and TRBJ2-7, with 7 bases that match TRBD2. Germline CDR1 is SGHAT and CDR2 is FQNNGV. The ends lost 5 bases at V and 0 bases at J; junction bases unmatched: 7. The CDR3 has 15 amino acids. The CDR3, as DNA: TGTGCCAGCAGCCCAGGAGCGGGACCCTCCTACGAGCAGTACTTC. It is translated as CASSPGAGPSYEQYF.

This clone occurred once. The rearrangement joins TRBV15 to TRBJ1-4; TRBD1 might be the D (6 bases). V was pared by 1 base and J by 0 bases, with 12 bases between. Germline V gene lookup returns CDR1 LNHNV and CDR2 YYDKDF (reference sequence). This CDR3 has 17 residues. CDR3 coding DNA: TGTGCCACCAGCAGAGGTGGGACACCCACAACTAATGAAAAACTGTTTTTT. Translated, it gives CATSRGGTPTTNEKLFF.

The chain uses TRBV25-1 and TRBJ2-1; the match to TRBD2 covers 8 bases. Germline V lookup: CDR1 MGHDK, CDR2 SYGVNS. The CDR3 totals 17 residues. Trimming took 3 bases from V and 4 from J; bases not matched to a gene: 11. CDR3 in DNA: TGTGCCAGCAGTGACCCGCTAGCGGGCATTGGATACAATGAGCAGTTCTTC. Protein sequence: CASSDPLAGIGYNEQFF.

V gene TRBV5-1 combines with J gene TRBJ1-1; D unresolved. The V gene's germline CDR1 is SGHRS and CDR2 YFSETQ. Trimming took 2 bases from V and 4 from J, leaving 9 bases between them. CDR3 length: 13 residues. CDR3 sequence (DNA): TGCGCCAGCAGCTTTGCGGGGAGCACTGAAGCTTTCTTT. It codes for CASSFAGSTEAFF.

The chain recombines TRBV2 with TRBJ2-5; maybe TRBD1 (6 bases). In germline, CDR1 is SNHLY, CDR2 FYNNEI. The V gene lost 6 bases and the J gene lost 3 bases, with 14 bases spanning the gap. The CDR3 runs 14 residues. The CDR3 bases are TGTGCCAGCAGAAAGGGGGACACGAAAGAGACCCAGTACTTC. Its protein is CASRKGDTKETQYF.

The V and J genes are TRBV5-6 and TRBJ2-5, with 8 bases aligning to TRBD1. V lost 3 bases, J lost 4 bases, and 8 bases stayed unmatched. The germline V gene has CDR1 SGHDT and CDR2 YYEEEE. This CDR3 spans 15 amino acids. CDR3 sequence: CASSSLDRDGETQYF. CDR3 DNA: TGTGCCAGCAGCTCCCTGGACAGGGACGGAGAGACCCAGTACTTC.

This chain connects TRBV4-2 to TRBJ2-1; D remains unclear. Per the germline V gene, CDR1 is LGHNA and CDR2 is YNFKEQ. The CDR3 is 14 residues long. V lost 0 bases, J lost 9 bases, and 12 bases lay in between. The CDR3 nucleotides read TGTGCCAGCAGCCAAGAACCATTTTTCAGTGAGCAGTTCTTC. This gives the protein CASSQEPFFSEQFF.

The genes are TRBV29-1 and TRBJ2-2; 8 bases agree with TRBD2. This CDR3 has 17 residues. Germline values: CDR1 SQVTM, CDR2 ANQGSEA. Germline trimming cut 4 bases from V and 4 bases from J; bases unmatched to any gene: 14. The CDR3 DNA reads TGCAGCGTTGTTTCACCCCGGGGGGGCTTTGCCACCGGGGAGCTGTTTTTT. Protein sequence: CSVVSPRGGFATGELFF.